The next 29 T cell receptor beta chains were all read from a single sample in a study of blood T cell repertoires in COVID-19 (dated by TCRdb to 2020 to 2022). The library was generated by the immunoSEQ multiplex PCR assay. TCRdb mirrors the immuneACCESS table, restricted to in-frame sequences. Some clones are absent from its copies; in checked studies, under half trace to an unresolved V gene, and the reason for the others is unknown. This sample gives 30,000 to 40,000 clones in total; 80% of them show up just once. 30% to 40% of the sample is in the top ten clones. The specimen was peripheral blood. The source is an elderly man with active or convalescent COVID-19.

The rearrangement uses TRBV28 and TRBJ2-7, with TRBD1 matching 7 bases. The CDR3 has 14 residues. The germline V gene has CDR1 MDHEN and CDR2 SYDVKM. J gave up 2 bases and V 7 bases, and 8 bases lay outside the gene matches. The CDR3, as DNA: TGTGCCAGCAATCGAGCAGGGGGTACCTACGAGCAGTACTTC. This codes for CASNRAGGTYEQYF.

The V gene is TRBV7-2, the J gene TRBJ2-1; TRBD2 agrees at 10 bases. Germline CDR1 and CDR2: SGHTA and FQGNSA. The CDR3 is 15 amino acids. V was pared by 4 bases and J by 4 bases, with 4 bases of the junction left unmatched. CDR3 DNA sequence: TGTGCCAGCAGCTGGACTAGCGGCCGGTACAATGAGCAGTTCTTC. Translation: CASSWTSGRYNEQFF.

The gene calls are TRBV2 and TRBJ2-4; D possibly corresponds to TRBD2 (6 bases). V was pared by 7 bases and J by 4 bases, with 11 bases between. This CDR3 spans 13 amino acids. The germline CDR1 and CDR2 sequences are SNHLY and FYNNEI. The CDR3 reads CASIPGDKNIQYF. The CDR3 bases are TGTGCCAGCATTCCGGGAGATAAAAACATTCAGTACTTC.

The rearrangement joins TRBV3-1 (or the pseudogene TRBV3-2) to TRBJ2-1; 11 bases are a match to TRBD2. Looked up from germline, CDR1 is LGHDT and CDR2 is YNNKEL (reference sequence). V lost 1 base, J lost 6 bases, and 8 bases stayed unmatched. This CDR3 region has 17 residues. CDR3 residues: CASSQGLAGGVSNEQFF. In nucleotides, the CDR3 is TGTGCCAGCAGCCAAGGTTTAGCGGGAGGGGTAAGCAATGAGCAGTTCTTC.

This rearrangement joins TRBV28 to TRBJ2-5; a possible D gene is TRBD1 (6 bases). Per the germline V gene, CDR1 is MDHEN and CDR2 is SYDVKM. This CDR3 spans 15 amino acids. V shed 2 bases and J shed 1 base, with 11 bases lying between them. CDR3 amino acids: CASSLGRGLQETQYF. In DNA form, the CDR3 reads TGTGCCAGCAGTTTAGGCAGGGGCCTCCAAGAGACCCAGTACTTC.

This clone occurred once. The chain links TRBV5-1 to TRBJ1-4; tentatively, D is TRBD1 (6 bases). Looked up from germline, CDR1 is SGHRS and CDR2 is YFSETQ. V lost 3 bases and J lost 4, with 10 bases in between. This CDR3 spans 14 amino acids. The CDR3 nucleotides read TGCGCCAGCAGCTCGGACAGTCTTAATGAAAAACTGTTTTTT. It codes for CASSSDSLNEKLFF.

This clone has just one count. V and J are TRBV9 and TRBJ1-2; possibly TRBD1 for D (5 bases). Germline V CDR1 and CDR2: SGDLS, YYNGEE. The CDR3 has 16 residues. V lost 3 bases, J lost 4 bases, and 19 bases lay in between. CDR3 DNA sequence: TGTGCCAGCAGCGCGACGACAGCTCAGTTTCTCTATGGCTACACCTTC. Amino acids: CASSATTAQFLYGYTF.

The chain has TRBV6-5 and TRBJ1-2; weak D call: TRBD1 (5 bases). CDR1 is MNHEY, CDR2 SVGAGI, per germline. Trimming shortened V by 5 bases and J by 7 bases, and 11 bases separated the two germline ends. The CDR3 is 12 amino acids. For the CDR3, the DNA is TGTGCCAGCAGTCATCAGGGAAGTGGCTACACCTTC. It translates to CASSHQGSGYTF.

The rearrangement joins TRBV28 to TRBJ1-6; D is possibly TRBD1 (6 bases). Germline-derived CDR1 and CDR2 are MDHEN and SYDVKM. The V gene lost 0 bases and the J gene lost 15 bases, with 9 bases spanning the gap. There are 12 residues in the CDR3. In DNA form, the CDR3 reads TGTGCCAGCAGTTTATGGGACAGCGGCCTCCACTTT. Its protein product is CASSLWDSGLHF.

The rearrangement uses TRBV7-9 and TRBJ1-6, with 9 nucleotides matching TRBD1. V shed 4 bases, J shed 7 bases, and the junction held 5 bases outside the gene matches. CDR1 is SEHNR and CDR2 is FQNEAQ in the germline V gene (reference sequence). This CDR3 is 15 amino acids long. CDR3 sequence reads: CASSSTGGRNSPLHF. The CDR3 region has the DNA TGTGCCAGCAGCTCAACAGGGGGCAGGAATTCACCCCTCCACTTT.

The chain joins TRBV30 to TRBJ1-1; D not certain. This CDR3 spans 12 amino acids. The ends were cut back, 3 bases at V and 1 base at J, with 6 bases in the middle. The germline gives CDR1 GTSNPN, CDR2 SVGIG (reference sequence). The CDR3 sequence is CAWRGGNTEAFF. In nucleotides, the CDR3 is TGTGCCTGGAGGGGAGGGAACACTGAAGCTTTCTTT.

The genes are TRBV9 and TRBJ2-5; 7 bases are a match to TRBD2. V shed 2 bases, J shed 5 bases, and the junction held 21 bases outside the gene matches. Germline V gene sequence: CDR1 SGDLS, CDR2 YYNGEE. The CDR3 spans 19 residues. The CDR3 sequence: CASSVGSLGGGGSGETQYF. In DNA form, the CDR3 reads TGTGCCAGCAGCGTTGGGAGCTTGGGCGGTGGCGGGAGTGGGGAGACCCAGTACTTC.

CDR3 in DNA: TGCGCCAGCAGCTTGGGACAGGGAGATGAAAAACTGTTTTTT. Its protein is CASSLGQGDEKLFF. The chain couples TRBV5-1 to TRBJ1-4; TRBD1 matches at 7 bases. The CDR3 extends over 14 amino acids. CDR1 is SGHRS and CDR2 is YFSETQ in the germline V gene. V dropped 0 bases and J dropped 6; count of bases not matched to a gene: 2.

A single count supports this clone. The chain employs TRBV5-1 and TRBJ2-5; maybe TRBD1 (5 bases). This CDR3 has 14 residues. CDR1 and CDR2 from the germline V gene are SGHRS and YFSETQ. V lost 5 bases to trimming and J lost 1 base, with 12 bases between them. CDR3 coding DNA: TGCGCCAGCAGTGGTCAGGGCGCCCAAGAGACCCAGTACTTC. Protein product: CASSGQGAQETQYF. Combining the CDR3 with reference TRBV5-1 and TRBJ2-5 gives the whole variable domain KAGVTQTPRYLIKTRGQQVTLSCSPISGHRSVSWYQQTPGQGLQFLFEYFSETQRNKGNFPGRFSGRQFSNSRSEMNVSTLELGDSALYLCASSGQGAQETQYFGPGTRLLVL.

This chain connects TRBV4-1 to TRBJ1-6, with 7 bases matching TRBD1. The germline V gene has CDR1 MGHRA and CDR2 YSYEKL. The CDR3 consists of 18 residues. J was trimmed by 6 bases and V by 2 bases; bases with no gene match: 13. CDR3 DNA: TGCGCCAGCAGCCAACAGACAGGGACAAGATACCCTAATTCACCCCTCCACTTT. It encodes CASSQQTGTRYPNSPLHF.

Only one count was recorded for this clone. The chain uses TRBV4-3 and TRBJ2-2; TRBD1 matches at 8 bases. The CDR3 length is 16 residues. Trimming cost V 4 bases and J 1 base; bases outside gene matches: 5. Germline CDR1 is LGHNA and CDR2 is YSLEER. The CDR3 reads CASSLYGQGNTGELFF. CDR3 DNA sequence: TGCGCCAGCAGCCTTTACGGACAGGGGAACACCGGGGAGCTGTTTTTT.

This rearrangement joins TRBV19 to TRBJ2-1; D perhaps matches TRBD2 (5 bases). The length of the CDR3 is 14 residues. In germline, CDR1 is LNHDA, CDR2 SQIVND (reference sequence). V lost 3 bases and J lost 0, with 6 bases in between. Here the CDR3 reads CASSIRGSYNEQFF. CDR3 nucleotide sequence: TGTGCCAGTAGTATCCGGGGCTCCTACAATGAGCAGTTCTTC.

The CDR3 is CASRSFTEAFF. As DNA, the CDR3 is TGTGCAAGTCGCTCCTTCACTGAAGCTTTCTTT. The chain recombines TRBV12-2 with TRBJ1-1. TRBV12-2 is a pseudogene. The CDR3 has 11 residues.

Many counts were recorded for this clone. The V gene is TRBV5-6, the J gene TRBJ1-6; 8 positions match TRBD1. Germline CDR1 is SGHDT and CDR2 is YYEEEE. The CDR3 is 15 residues long. Trimming at V came to 4 bases and at J to 3 bases, leaving 3 bases not matched to a gene. CDR3 in amino acids: CASSPTGGYNSPLHF. The DNA for the CDR3 is TGTGCCAGCAGCCCCACAGGGGGCTATAATTCACCCCTCCACTTT.

The J gene is TRBJ2-7, the V gene TRBV28, with 9 bases that match TRBD2. This CDR3 contains 14 residues. The V gene's germline CDR1 is MDHEN and CDR2 SYDVKM. The V segment lost 2 bases and the J segment 4 bases; nucleotides outside the gene matches: 3. The DNA for the CDR3 is TGTGCCAGCAGTTTACTAGCGGGACGTTACGAGCAGTACTTC. It is translated as CASSLLAGRYEQYF.

A single count supports this clone. This chain uses TRBV2 with TRBJ2-1, with 8 bases aligning to TRBD2. Germline CDR1 and CDR2: SNHLY and FYNNEI. The CDR3 loop spans 17 amino acids. V lost 7 bases to trimming and J lost 6 bases; unmatched junction nucleotides: 17. For the CDR3, the DNA is TGTGCCAGCACCCTATCTGGCACAGCGGGGGCACGCAATGAGCAGTTCTTC. This translates into CASTLSGTAGARNEQFF.

This clone was seen more than once but under ten times. The V and J genes are TRBV19 and TRBJ1-6; no firm D call. Germline assignment: CDR1 LNHDA and CDR2 SQIVND (reference sequence). With 5 bases removed from V and 14 bases from J, the gap between germline ends came to 13 bases. The CDR3 consists of 12 residues. In nucleotides, the CDR3 is TGTGCCAGTAGTTTTTGGAGTTCGGCCCTCCACTTT. This gives the protein CASSFWSSALHF.

This clone occurred a few times. CDR3 in amino acids: CASSVDDGGTSGYNEQFF. CDR3 coding DNA: TGTGCCAGCAGCGTAGATGACGGGGGGACTAGCGGCTACAATGAGCAGTTCTTC. V and J are TRBV9 and TRBJ2-1; 11 bases are a match to TRBD2. The germline gives CDR1 SGDLS, CDR2 YYNGEE. The trim removed 0 bases at V and 3 bases at J, leaving 8 bases unmatched. The CDR3 runs to 18 residues.

V is TRBV10-1 and J is TRBJ2-7, with 8 bases that match TRBD1. V was clipped by 6 bases and J by 0 bases; unmatched bases: 4. This CDR3 is 14 amino acids long. Per the germline V gene, CDR1 is WNHNN and CDR2 is SYGVQD (reference sequence). The CDR3 loop reads CASRGTGFSYEQYF. The CDR3, as DNA: TGCGCCAGCAGGGGGACAGGTTTCTCCTACGAGCAGTACTTC.

This chain connects TRBV18 to TRBJ1-6; the D gene is possibly TRBD1 (6 bases). The germline V gene encodes CDR1 KGHSH and CDR2 LQKENI. The CDR3 contains 18 residues. Trimming took 2 bases from V and 0 from J, leaving 14 bases between them. The CDR3 coding sequence is TGTGCCAGCTCACCAAGGGGGGGCGCAGGCTCCTATAATTCACCCCTCCACTTT. Protein product: CASSPRGGAGSYNSPLHF.

This chain joins TRBV4-1 and TRBJ1-4; TRBD1 agrees at 8 bases. CDR1 is MGHRA and CDR2 is YSYEKL in the germline V gene. There are 15 residues in the CDR3. V gave up 0 bases and J gave up 6 bases; unmatched junction bases: 3. The CDR3 is CASSQDRGLDEKLFF. Here the CDR3 DNA reads TGCGCCAGCAGCCAAGACAGGGGGCTTGATGAAAAACTGTTTTTT.

This sequence joins TRBV28 and TRBJ2-7, with D tentatively TRBD2 (5 bases). Trimming pared 4 bases from V and 5 bases from J, leaving 9 bases between. CDR3 length equals 12 residues. The V gene's germline CDR1 is MDHEN and CDR2 SYDVKM. The DNA for the CDR3 is TGTGCCAGCAGTTCCACGGGGAACGAGCAGTACTTC. Amino acid sequence: CASSSTGNEQYF.

The chain is built from TRBV3-1 (or the pseudogene TRBV3-2) and TRBJ1-2; the D is unclear. This CDR3 spans 12 amino acids. V lost 5 bases and J 6 bases, leaving 10 bases between the germline ends. CDR1 and CDR2 (germline): LGHDT, YNNKEL (reference sequence). CDR3 sequence (DNA): TGTGCCAGCAGCTCTGACACCGATGGCTACACCTTC. As protein: CASSSDTDGYTF.

The chain couples TRBV28 to TRBJ1-4; no reliable D call. Between the trimmed V and J ends, which lost 2 bases and 4 bases, there was a span of 8 bases. This CDR3 region has 14 residues. Looked up from germline, CDR1 is MDHEN and CDR2 is SYDVKM. The CDR3 nucleotides are TGTGCCAGCAGTTTAAGCACGGTTAATGAAAAACTGTTTTTT. Amino acids: CASSLSTVNEKLFF.